This note documents a single TCR beta chain sequence. Its antigen is as yet unknown. Produced via immunoSEQ multiplex PCR; TCRdb's table is partial and in-frame only. The sample yields some 38,000 clones, approximately 90% seen once. The sample belongs to a study of CD8 T cells in acute hepatitis C reinfection. Study-wide background: Sequences come from NS3-1073-specific CD8+ T cells, during acute infection and after clearance. Study-level points and caveats: TRBV04 and TRBV06 were preferentially used in all groups, not explained by naive pool overrepresentation. More than ten public clonotypes were found regardless of outcome. Diversity was high, without significant differences between resolver and chronic groups.

Germline CDR1 is ENHRY and CDR2 is SYGVKD. Trimming at V came to 3 bases and at J to 3 bases, leaving 7 bases not matched to a gene. This CDR3 contains 19 residues. Sample time point: naive CD8 control sorted from an acute-time-point sample. The V call is TRBV10-3, the J call TRBJ2-2; the match to TRBD2 covers 16 bases. The sequence came from a man under 40 with chronic hepatitis C. Sequencing used naive CD8+ T cells from PBMCs. CDR3 amino acids: CAISDDGTSGRDDTGELFF. The CDR3 region has the DNA TGTGCCATCAGTGATGATGGGACTAGCGGGAGGGATGACACCGGGGAGCTGTTTTTT.